The entry that follows covers one T cell receptor beta chain sequence. These data are taken from a study of cytomegalovirus exposure and HLA in healthy donors. PCR involved 60 Vbeta and 13 Jbeta primers. This table comes from immunoSEQ multiplex PCR, and its TCRdb copy is limited to in-frame clones, with some not included. This table holds approximately 150,000 clones, about 80% found once. The junction had 1 base not matched to a gene; V was cut back by 5 bases and J by 0 bases. Germline V gene lookup returns CDR1 SEHNR and CDR2 FQNEAQ (reference sequence). The CDR3 has 14 residues. The clonotype was recovered from a man in his forties or fifties in good health and CMV-seronegative. The chain recombines TRBV7-9 with TRBJ2-1; TRBD1 agrees at 7 bases. Specimen: PBMCs. Here the CDR3 DNA reads TGTGCCAGCAGCCGGGACAGCTCCTACAATGAGCAGTTCTTC. It yields the protein CASSRDSSYNEQFF.